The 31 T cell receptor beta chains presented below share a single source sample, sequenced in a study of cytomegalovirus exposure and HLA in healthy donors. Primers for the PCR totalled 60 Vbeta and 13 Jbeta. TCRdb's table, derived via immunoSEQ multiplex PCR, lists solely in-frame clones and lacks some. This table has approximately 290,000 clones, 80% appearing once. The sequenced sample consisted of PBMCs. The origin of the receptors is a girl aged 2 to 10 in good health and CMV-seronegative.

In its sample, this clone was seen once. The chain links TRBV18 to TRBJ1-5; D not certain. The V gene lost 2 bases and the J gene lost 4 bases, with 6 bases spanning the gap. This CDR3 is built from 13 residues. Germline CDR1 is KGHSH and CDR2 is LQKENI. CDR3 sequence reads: CASSPGGNQPQHF. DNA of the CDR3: TGTGCCAGCTCACCAGGCGGGAATCAGCCCCAGCATTTT.

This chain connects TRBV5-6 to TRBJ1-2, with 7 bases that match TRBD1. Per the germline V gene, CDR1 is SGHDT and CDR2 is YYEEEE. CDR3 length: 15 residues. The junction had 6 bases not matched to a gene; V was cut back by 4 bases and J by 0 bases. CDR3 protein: CASSPWDRANYGYTF. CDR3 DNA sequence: TGTGCCAGCAGCCCTTGGGACAGAGCTAACTATGGCTACACCTTC. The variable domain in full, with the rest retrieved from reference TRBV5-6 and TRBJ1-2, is DAGVTQSPTHLIKTRGQQVTLRCSPKSGHDTVSWYQQALGQGPQFIFQYYEEEERQRGNFPDRFSGHQFPNYSSELNVNALLLGDSALYLCASSPWDRANYGYTFGSGTRLTVV.

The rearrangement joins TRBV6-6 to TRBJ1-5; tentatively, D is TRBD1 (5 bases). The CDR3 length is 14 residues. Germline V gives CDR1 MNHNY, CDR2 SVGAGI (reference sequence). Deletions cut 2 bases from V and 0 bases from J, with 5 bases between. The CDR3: CASSYRGSNQPQHF. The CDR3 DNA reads TGTGCCAGCAGTTACAGGGGTAGCAATCAGCCCCAGCATTTT.

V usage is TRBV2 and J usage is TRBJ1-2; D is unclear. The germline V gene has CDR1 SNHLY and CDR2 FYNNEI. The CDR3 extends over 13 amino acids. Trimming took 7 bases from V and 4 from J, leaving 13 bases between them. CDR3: CASIQSDFYGYTF. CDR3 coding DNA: TGTGCCAGCATACAATCAGACTTCTATGGCTACACCTTC.

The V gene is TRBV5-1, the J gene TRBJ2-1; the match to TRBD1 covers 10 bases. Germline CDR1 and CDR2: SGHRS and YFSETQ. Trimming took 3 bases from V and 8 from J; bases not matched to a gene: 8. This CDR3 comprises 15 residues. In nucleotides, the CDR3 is TGCGCCAGCAGCTCCCCGGGACAGGGGTTCCATGAGCAGTTCTTC. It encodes CASSSPGQGFHEQFF.

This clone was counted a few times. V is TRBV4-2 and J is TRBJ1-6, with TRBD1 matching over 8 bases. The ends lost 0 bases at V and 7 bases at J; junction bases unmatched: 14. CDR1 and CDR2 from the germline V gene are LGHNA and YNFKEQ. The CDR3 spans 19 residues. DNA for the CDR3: TGTGCCAGCAGCCAAGAGAAGGGCCAGGGGGCCAGGATGAATTCACCCCTCCACTTT. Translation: CASSQEKGQGARMNSPLHF.

CDR3 coding DNA: TGTGCCAGCAGCTCCAAGTTGAGCTCCTATAATTCACCCCTCCACTTT. It specifies CASSSKLSSYNSPLHF. The chain recombines TRBV7-8 with TRBJ1-6; D uncertain. The CDR3 contains 16 residues. The V end was cut by 4 bases, the J end by 0 bases, with 10 bases between. The germline CDR1 and CDR2 sequences are SGHVS and FQNEAQ.

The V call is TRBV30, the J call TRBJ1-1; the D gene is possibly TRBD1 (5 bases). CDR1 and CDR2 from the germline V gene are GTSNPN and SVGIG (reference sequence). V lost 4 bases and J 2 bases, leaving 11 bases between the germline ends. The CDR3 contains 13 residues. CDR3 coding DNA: TGTGCCTGGAATCGGGGGGTAAACACTGAAGCTTTCTTT. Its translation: CAWNRGVNTEAFF.

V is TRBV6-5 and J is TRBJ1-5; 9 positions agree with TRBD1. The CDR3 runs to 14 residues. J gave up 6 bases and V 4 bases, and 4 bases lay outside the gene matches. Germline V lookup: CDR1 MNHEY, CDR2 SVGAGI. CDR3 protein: CASSWDRAGQPQHF. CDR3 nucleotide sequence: TGTGCCAGCAGTTGGGACAGGGCTGGTCAGCCCCAGCATTTT.

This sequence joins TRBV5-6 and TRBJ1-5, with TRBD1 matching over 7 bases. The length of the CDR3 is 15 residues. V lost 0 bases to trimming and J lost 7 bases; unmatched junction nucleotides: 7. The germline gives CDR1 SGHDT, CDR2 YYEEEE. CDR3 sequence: CASSLGQGPNQPQHF. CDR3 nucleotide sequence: TGTGCCAGCAGCTTGGGACAGGGTCCGAACCAGCCCCAGCATTTT.

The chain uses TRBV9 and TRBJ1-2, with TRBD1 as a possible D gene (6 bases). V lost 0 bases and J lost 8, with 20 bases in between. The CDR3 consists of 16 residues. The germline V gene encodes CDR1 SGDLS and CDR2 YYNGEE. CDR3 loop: CASSVGGGGGGMGYTF. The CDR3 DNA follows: TGTGCCAGCAGCGTAGGAGGAGGGGGGGGCGGGATGGGCTACACCTTC.

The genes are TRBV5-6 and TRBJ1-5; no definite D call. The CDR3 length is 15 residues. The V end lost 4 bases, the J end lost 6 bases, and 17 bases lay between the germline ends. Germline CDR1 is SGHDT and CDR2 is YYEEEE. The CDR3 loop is CASSLLYGRSQPQHF. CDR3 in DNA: TGTGCCAGCAGCCTACTATACGGCCGCAGTCAGCCCCAGCATTTT.

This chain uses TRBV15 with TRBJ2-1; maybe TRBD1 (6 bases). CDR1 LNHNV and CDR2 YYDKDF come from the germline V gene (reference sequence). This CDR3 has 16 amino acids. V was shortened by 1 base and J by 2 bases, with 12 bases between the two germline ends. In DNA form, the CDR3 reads TGTGCCACCAGCAGAGCCCGACAGGAAACCTACAATGAGCAGTTCTTC. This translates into CATSRARQETYNEQFF.

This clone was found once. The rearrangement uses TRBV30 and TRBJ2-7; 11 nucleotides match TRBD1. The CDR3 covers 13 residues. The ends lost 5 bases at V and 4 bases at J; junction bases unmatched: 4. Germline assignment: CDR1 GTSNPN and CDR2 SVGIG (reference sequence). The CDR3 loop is CAWGTGGWYEQYF. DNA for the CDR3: TGTGCCTGGGGGACAGGGGGATGGTACGAGCAGTACTTC.

CDR3 nucleotides: TGCGCCAGCAGCCAAGGTGCTGGGCAGGTGGCTTTCTTT. This sequence encodes CASSQGAGQVAFF. The chain links TRBV4-1 to TRBJ1-1; D uncertain. In germline, CDR1 is MGHRA, CDR2 YSYEKL. Trimming shortened V by 1 base and J by 11 bases, and 14 bases separated the two germline ends. This CDR3 has 13 amino acids.

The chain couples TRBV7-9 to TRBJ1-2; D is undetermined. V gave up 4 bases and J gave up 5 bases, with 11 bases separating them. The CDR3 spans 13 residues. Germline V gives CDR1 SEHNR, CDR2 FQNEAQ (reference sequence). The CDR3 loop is CASSSHRGYGYTF. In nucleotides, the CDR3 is TGTGCCAGCAGCTCGCATCGCGGGTATGGCTACACCTTC.

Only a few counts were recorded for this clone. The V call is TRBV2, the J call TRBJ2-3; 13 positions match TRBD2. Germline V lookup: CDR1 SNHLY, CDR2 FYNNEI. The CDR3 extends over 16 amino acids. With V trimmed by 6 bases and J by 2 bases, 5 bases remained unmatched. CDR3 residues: CASSGTSGMNTDTQYF. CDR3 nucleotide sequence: TGTGCCAGCAGCGGGACTAGCGGGATGAACACAGATACGCAGTATTTT.

CDR3 bases: TGTGCCAGCAGAGGCAGGGGGAGGGAAAAACTGTTTTTT. Translated: CASRGRGREKLFF. The chain couples TRBV28 to TRBJ1-4, with 7 bases aligning to TRBD1. The junction had 6 bases not matched to a gene; V was cut back by 6 bases and J by 8 bases. CDR1 is MDHEN and CDR2 is SYDVKM in the germline V gene. The CDR3 is 13 amino acids.

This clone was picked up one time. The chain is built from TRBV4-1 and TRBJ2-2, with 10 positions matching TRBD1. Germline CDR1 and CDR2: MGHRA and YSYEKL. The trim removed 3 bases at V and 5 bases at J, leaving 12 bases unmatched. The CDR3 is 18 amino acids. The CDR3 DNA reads TGCGCCAGCAGCCAGTTCCATATCCCGGGACAGGGGACCGGGGAGCTGTTTTTT. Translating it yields CASSQFHIPGQGTGELFF.

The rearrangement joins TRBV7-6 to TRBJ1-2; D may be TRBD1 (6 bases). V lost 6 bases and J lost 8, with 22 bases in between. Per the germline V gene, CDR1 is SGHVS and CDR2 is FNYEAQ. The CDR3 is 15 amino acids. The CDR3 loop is CASRGAGVRGGGYTF. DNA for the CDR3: TGTGCCAGCAGGGGGGCGGGGGTGCGAGGTGGCGGCTACACCTTC.

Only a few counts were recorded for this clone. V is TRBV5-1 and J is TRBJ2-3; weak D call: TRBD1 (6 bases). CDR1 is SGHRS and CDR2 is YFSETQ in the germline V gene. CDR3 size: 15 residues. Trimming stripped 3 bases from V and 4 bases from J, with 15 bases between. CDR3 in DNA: TGCGCCAGCAGCTGGCAACAGGGTGTCGCAGATACGCAGTATTTT. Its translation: CASSWQQGVADTQYF.

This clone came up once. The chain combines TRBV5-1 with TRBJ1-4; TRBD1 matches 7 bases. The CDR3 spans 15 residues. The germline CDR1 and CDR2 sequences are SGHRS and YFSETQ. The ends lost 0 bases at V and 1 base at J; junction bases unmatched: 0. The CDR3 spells CASSLAGGTNEKLFF. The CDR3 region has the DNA TGCGCCAGCAGCTTGGCAGGGGGAACTAATGAAAAACTGTTTTTT.

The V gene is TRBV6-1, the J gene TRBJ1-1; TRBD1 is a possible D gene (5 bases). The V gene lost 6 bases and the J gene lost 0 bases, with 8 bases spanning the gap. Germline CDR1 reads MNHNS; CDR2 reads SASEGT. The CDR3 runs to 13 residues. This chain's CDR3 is CASRPQVNTEAFF. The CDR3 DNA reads TGTGCCAGCAGACCACAGGTGAACACTGAAGCTTTCTTT.

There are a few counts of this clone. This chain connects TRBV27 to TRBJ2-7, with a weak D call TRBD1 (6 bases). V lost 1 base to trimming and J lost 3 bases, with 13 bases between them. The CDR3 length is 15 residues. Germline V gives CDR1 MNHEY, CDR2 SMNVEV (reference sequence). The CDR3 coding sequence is TGTGCCAGCAGTTTATTCGCACAGGGCCGCTACGAGCAGTACTTC. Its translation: CASSLFAQGRYEQYF.

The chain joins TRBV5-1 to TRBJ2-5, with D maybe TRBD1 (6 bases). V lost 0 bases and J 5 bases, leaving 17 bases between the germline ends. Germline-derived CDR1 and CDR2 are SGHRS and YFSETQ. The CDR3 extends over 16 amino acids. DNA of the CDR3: TGCGCCAGCAGCTTGGGCCCGGTCGGTAGGGGGGAGACCCAGTACTTC. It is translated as CASSLGPVGRGETQYF.

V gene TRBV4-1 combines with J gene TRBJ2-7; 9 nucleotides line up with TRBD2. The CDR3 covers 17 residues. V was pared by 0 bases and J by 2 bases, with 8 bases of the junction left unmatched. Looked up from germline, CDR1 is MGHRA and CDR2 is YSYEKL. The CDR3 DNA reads TGCGCCAGCAGCCAAGAATCCGGGCTAGCGGGAACCTACGAGCAGTACTTC. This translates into CASSQESGLAGTYEQYF.

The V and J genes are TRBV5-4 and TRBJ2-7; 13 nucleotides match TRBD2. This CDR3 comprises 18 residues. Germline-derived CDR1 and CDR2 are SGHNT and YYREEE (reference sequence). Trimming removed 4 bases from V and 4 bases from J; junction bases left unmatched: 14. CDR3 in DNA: TGTGCCAGCAGCCGACGCGTTACTAGCGGGAGGGCTAAGTACGAGCAGTACTTC. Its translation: CASSRRVTSGRAKYEQYF.

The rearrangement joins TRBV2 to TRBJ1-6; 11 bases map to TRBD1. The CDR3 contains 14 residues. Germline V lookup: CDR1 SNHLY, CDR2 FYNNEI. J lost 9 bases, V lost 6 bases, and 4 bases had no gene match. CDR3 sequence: CASSGQGAGSPLHF. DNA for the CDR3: TGTGCCAGCAGCGGACAGGGGGCAGGTTCACCCCTCCACTTT.

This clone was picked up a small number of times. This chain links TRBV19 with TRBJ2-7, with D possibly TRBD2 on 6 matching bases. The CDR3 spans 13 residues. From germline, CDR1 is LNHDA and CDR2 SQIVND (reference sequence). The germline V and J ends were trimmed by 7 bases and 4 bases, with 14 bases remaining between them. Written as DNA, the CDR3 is TGTGCCAGTACGGTTGGGACTGGTTACGAGCAGTACTTC. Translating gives CASTVGTGYEQYF.

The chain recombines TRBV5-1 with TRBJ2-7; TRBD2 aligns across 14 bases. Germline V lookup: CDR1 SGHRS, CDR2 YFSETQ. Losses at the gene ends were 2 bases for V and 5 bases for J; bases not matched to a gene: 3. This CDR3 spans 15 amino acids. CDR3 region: CASSLGTSGRHEQYF. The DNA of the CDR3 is TGCGCCAGCAGCTTAGGGACTAGCGGGAGACACGAGCAGTACTTC.

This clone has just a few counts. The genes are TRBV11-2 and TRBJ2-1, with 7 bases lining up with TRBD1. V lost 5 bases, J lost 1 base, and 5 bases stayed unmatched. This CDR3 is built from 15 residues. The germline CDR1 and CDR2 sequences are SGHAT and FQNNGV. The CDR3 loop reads CASSIAGGSYNEQFF. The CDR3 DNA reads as TGTGCCAGCAGCATAGCAGGGGGATCCTACAATGAGCAGTTCTTC.